The next 27 T cell receptor beta chains were all read from a single sample in a study of human versus mouse CDR3 diversity and MHC coevolution. Assay: immunoSEQ multiplex PCR; the TCRdb copy retains only in-frame clones and omits some. The profile shows 75,000 to 90,000 clones, about 93% of them singletons. Sequencing used naive CD4+ T cells from blood. Subset indicated: CD45RO-negative CD62L-positive naive CD4 T cells. The source is a person aged 30-69 years in good health.

V and J are TRBV6-6 and TRBJ1-2; 8 bases match TRBD1. Losses at the gene ends were 6 bases for V and 4 bases for J; bases not matched to a gene: 7. Germline V gene lookup returns CDR1 MNHNY and CDR2 SVGAGI (reference sequence). The length of the CDR3 is 14 residues. DNA for the CDR3: TGTGCCAGCAGACCGACAGGGGATGGCTATGGCTACACCTTC. Translating it yields CASRPTGDGYGYTF.

DNA for the CDR3: TGTGCCAGCAGCCCGCCGGGGAGGAGGACTGAAGCTTTCTTT. It is translated as CASSPPGRRTEAFF. The V gene is TRBV7-2, the J gene TRBJ1-1; no clear D gene. CDR1 SGHTA and CDR2 FQGNSA come from the germline V gene. Trimming took 5 bases from V and 5 from J, leaving 15 bases between them. The CDR3 contains 14 residues.

This chain links TRBV11-2 with TRBJ2-2; 7 bases match TRBD2. With 5 bases clipped from V and 5 bases from J, the junction kept 20 bases outside the gene matches. CDR3 size: 19 residues. From germline, CDR1 is SGHAT and CDR2 FQNNGV. This chain's CDR3 is CASSRSRGGRISGTGELFF. For the CDR3, the DNA is TGTGCCAGCAGCCGCTCGAGGGGAGGACGAATTAGCGGGACCGGGGAGCTGTTTTTT.

The genes are TRBV7-3 and TRBJ1-1, with D possibly being TRBD1 (6 bases). Germline V lookup: CDR1 SGHTA, CDR2 FQGTGA. The CDR3 totals 14 residues. Trimming took off 5 bases at V and 6 bases at J, with 16 bases between the two ends. The CDR3 nucleotides are TGTGCCAGCAGCCCGACTCCACAGGGTTCTGAAGCTTTCTTT. Translation: CASSPTPQGSEAFF.

The DNA of the CDR3 is TGTGCCAGCAGTGAAGGGGAGGGTTATGGCTACACCTTC. Amino acid sequence: CASSEGEGYGYTF. The chain combines TRBV2 with TRBJ1-2; D uncertain. The CDR3 contains 13 residues. The V gene's germline CDR1 is SNHLY and CDR2 FYNNEI. V lost 1 base and J lost 5, with 8 bases in between.

CDR3 coding DNA: TGTGCCATCAGTGAACAGGCCTATAATTCACCCCTCCACTTT. Translating gives CAISEQAYNSPLHF. The chain couples TRBV10-3 to TRBJ1-6, with D possibly TRBD1 on 5 matching bases. This CDR3 region has 14 residues. The V end lost 3 bases, the J end lost 2 bases, and 5 bases lay between the germline ends. Germline V lookup: CDR1 ENHRY, CDR2 SYGVKD.

The rearrangement links TRBV7-2 to TRBJ2-1, with 9 bases fitting TRBD2. Per the germline V gene, CDR1 is SGHTA and CDR2 is FQGNSA. Losses at the gene ends were 0 bases for V and 8 bases for J; bases not matched to a gene: 11. The CDR3 is 17 residues long. The CDR3 nucleotides are TGTGCCAGCAGCTTAGCGTTGGGACTAGCTAATATCGATGAGCAGTTCTTC. Translated: CASSLALGLANIDEQFF.

The rearrangement uses TRBV5-1 and TRBJ2-3; 11 bases align to TRBD2. Germline CDR1 SGHRS, CDR2 YFSETQ. The CDR3 loop spans 17 amino acids. V was clipped by 3 bases and J by 4 bases; unmatched bases: 10. The CDR3 loop reads CASSSLPGTSGSDTQYF. CDR3 nucleotide sequence: TGCGCCAGCAGCTCGCTACCCGGGACTAGCGGATCAGATACGCAGTATTTT.

The CDR3 sequence is CASSTRDPQEGTQYF. CDR3 DNA: TGTGCCAGCAGCACCCGGGACCCCCAGGAGGGGACCCAGTACTTC. V gene TRBV7-9 combines with J gene TRBJ2-5; D possibly corresponds to TRBD2 (6 bases). CDR3 length equals 15 residues. V lost 5 bases and J 7 bases, leaving 20 bases between the germline ends. CDR1 and CDR2 from the germline V gene are SEHNR and FQNEAQ (reference sequence).

This chain joins TRBV11-2 and TRBJ1-5; 12 positions agree with TRBD1. This CDR3 comprises 18 residues. CDR1 is SGHAT and CDR2 is FQNNGV in the germline V gene. V shed 1 base, J shed 8 bases, and the junction held 12 bases outside the gene matches. CDR3 coding DNA: TGTGCCAGCAGCTTAGGGGCGGCGGGGACAGGGGGCTTAGAGCCCCAGCATTTT. Amino acid sequence: CASSLGAAGTGGLEPQHF.

CDR3 in amino acids: CARPARPYGYTF. The CDR3 region has the DNA TGTGCGAGACCTGCTAGACCATATGGCTACACCTTC. V gene TRBV21-1 combines with J gene TRBJ1-2. TRBV21-1 is listed as a pseudogene. The length of the CDR3 is 12 residues.

The chain recombines TRBV10-3 with TRBJ2-2; D gene unclear. The V and J ends lost 0 bases and 4 bases respectively, with 15 bases between them. This CDR3 is built from 17 residues. Germline V CDR1 and CDR2: ENHRY, SYGVKD. CDR3 nucleotide sequence: TGTGCCATCAGTGAGTCAGCCCCCAGGATGGGCACCGGGGAGCTGTTTTTT. Protein product: CAISESAPRMGTGELFF.

This chain connects TRBV14 to TRBJ2-7; TRBD2 agrees at 9 bases. CDR1 and CDR2 (germline): SGHDN, FVKESK. This CDR3 is 18 amino acids long. The V and J ends lost 2 bases and 3 bases, in that order; junction bases with no gene match: 14. This chain's CDR3 is CASSQFIGSQREDYEQYF. The DNA of the CDR3 is TGTGCCAGCAGCCAATTCATAGGTTCCCAGCGGGAGGACTACGAGCAGTACTTC.

This chain uses TRBV11-1 with TRBJ1-2; D remains ambiguous. The CDR3 spans 14 residues. Germline V gene lookup returns CDR1 SGHAT and CDR2 FQDESV (reference sequence). V was trimmed by 5 bases and J by 3 bases, leaving 13 bases between them. The CDR3 protein is CASSLTDNYYGYTF. In nucleotides, the CDR3 is TGTGCCAGCAGCCTCACCGACAATTACTATGGCTACACCTTC.

This chain uses TRBV11-2 with TRBJ2-7; D perhaps matches TRBD1 (5 bases). This CDR3 has 13 amino acids. Trimming removed 3 bases at V and 2 bases at J, with 8 bases between. Germline V gene sequence: CDR1 SGHAT, CDR2 FQNNGV. CDR3 residues: CASSLGRAYEQYF. The CDR3, as DNA: TGTGCCAGCAGCTTGGGCAGGGCCTACGAGCAGTACTTC.

The V gene is TRBV7-2, the J gene TRBJ2-1; TRBD2 agrees at 13 bases. CDR1 SGHTA and CDR2 FQGNSA come from the germline V gene. Unmatched junction bases numbered 16, after V lost 5 bases and J lost 9 bases. The length of the CDR3 is 18 residues. The CDR3, as DNA: TGTGCCAGCAGCCCGAAGCGACTAGCGGGAGGTAACGGTATTGAGCAGTTCTTC. The encoded protein is CASSPKRLAGGNGIEQFF.

The V gene is TRBV30, the J gene TRBJ1-3; no clear D gene. The germline V gene has CDR1 GTSNPN and CDR2 SVGIG (reference sequence). The ends were cut back, 2 bases at V and 2 bases at J, with 13 bases in the middle. The CDR3 extends over 15 amino acids. The CDR3 region is CAWSRSNNAGNTIYF. The CDR3 DNA reads TGTGCCTGGAGTCGAAGTAACAACGCTGGAAACACCATATATTTT. The full variable domain, completed using reference TRBV30 and TRBJ1-3, is SQTIHQWPATLVQPVGSPLSLECTVEGTSNPNLYWYRQAAGRGLQLLFYSVGIGQISSEVPQNLSASRPQDRQFILSSKKLLLSDSGFYLCAWSRSNNAGNTIYFGEGSWLTVV.

V usage is TRBV5-1 and J usage is TRBJ1-1; the match to TRBD1 covers 12 bases. Trimming at V came to 7 bases and at J to 4 bases, leaving 2 bases not matched to a gene. The CDR3 runs 13 residues. Germline V gene lookup returns CDR1 SGHRS and CDR2 YFSETQ. This CDR3 reads CASGTGGVTEAFF. CDR3 sequence (DNA): TGCGCCAGCGGGACAGGGGGCGTCACTGAAGCTTTCTTT.

The J gene is TRBJ1-2, the V gene TRBV7-9; 7 bases are shared with TRBD1. Germline CDR1 SEHNR, CDR2 FQNEAQ (reference sequence). V shed 6 bases and J 2 bases; nucleotides not matched to a gene: 6. This CDR3 region has 14 residues. In DNA form, the CDR3 reads TGTGCCAGCAGTTCCCCGACAGGGAACTATGGCTACACCTTC. Its translation is CASSSPTGNYGYTF.

This clone is a singleton in its sample. The CDR3 coding sequence is TGTGCCAGCAGCGAGCGGACCGGGACAGACTCCTACGAGCAGTACTTC. Encoded protein: CASSERTGTDSYEQYF. The V and J genes are TRBV9 and TRBJ2-7, with 7 bases aligning to TRBD1. The CDR3 runs 16 residues. Germline V gene lookup returns CDR1 SGDLS and CDR2 YYNGEE. V lost 3 bases and J lost 0; bases outside the gene matches: 9.

The chain has TRBV10-3 and TRBJ1-2; D is uncertain. CDR1 ENHRY and CDR2 SYGVKD come from the germline V gene. This CDR3 comprises 15 residues. The V and J ends lost 0 bases and 8 bases respectively, with 16 bases between them. The CDR3 DNA sequence: TGTGCCATCAGTGAGTCTAGCGGGAGCCGGGGAGGCTACACCTTC. As protein: CAISESSGSRGGYTF.

This chain links TRBV2 with TRBJ2-3; 11 nucleotides line up with TRBD2. V lost 6 bases to trimming and J lost 2 bases; unmatched junction nucleotides: 4. Germline V lookup: CDR1 SNHLY, CDR2 FYNNEI. This CDR3 contains 15 residues. CDR3: CASSLLAGATDTQYF. The CDR3 DNA sequence: TGTGCCAGCAGCTTACTAGCGGGGGCCACAGATACGCAGTATTTT.

This sequence joins TRBV6-6 and TRBJ2-5, with 8 bases aligning to TRBD1. Germline CDR1 MNHNY, CDR2 SVGAGI (reference sequence). Trimming removed 5 bases from V and 6 bases from J; junction bases left unmatched: 5. The CDR3 totals 13 residues. CDR3 in DNA: TGTGCCAGCAGTGGACAGGGTCCGAAGACCCAGTACTTC. Protein: CASSGQGPKTQYF.

This chain connects TRBV5-1 to TRBJ2-3; perhaps TRBD2 as D (5 bases). This CDR3 has 12 residues. V was cut by 2 bases and J by 6 bases, with 7 bases left in between. Germline V lookup: CDR1 SGHRS, CDR2 YFSETQ. As DNA, the CDR3 is TGCGCCAGCAGCTTACTAGATGATACGCAGTATTTT. Amino acids: CASSLLDDTQYF.

The rearrangement joins TRBV7-2 to TRBJ1-2; 7 nucleotides line up with TRBD1. CDR3 length equals 13 residues. V lost 4 bases, J lost 4 bases, and 3 bases stayed unmatched. The germline V gene has CDR1 SGHTA and CDR2 FQGNSA. The CDR3 coding sequence is TGTGCCAGCAGCTCCCCAGGGGGCTATGGCTACACCTTC. It yields the protein CASSSPGGYGYTF.

This clone was seen just once. The rearrangement links TRBV18 to TRBJ1-1; the D gene is possibly TRBD1 (5 bases). Trimming shortened V by 0 bases and J by 1 base, and 9 bases separated the two germline ends. Germline CDR1 and CDR2: KGHSH and LQKENI. CDR3 length: 15 amino acids. CDR3 residues: CASSPPQGANTEAFF. The CDR3 bases are TGTGCCAGCTCACCACCCCAGGGCGCGAACACTGAAGCTTTCTTT.

J is TRBJ1-1 and V is TRBV6-5, with D possibly TRBD1 on 6 matching bases. The CDR3 length is 16 residues. V lost 0 bases and J 2 bases, leaving 13 bases between the germline ends. Germline assignment: CDR1 MNHEY and CDR2 SVGAGI. CDR3 region: CASSYSQGRPNTEAFF. The CDR3 DNA reads as TGTGCCAGCAGTTACTCACAGGGCAGACCTAACACTGAAGCTTTCTTT.